This is a list of T cell receptor beta chains from one sample in a study of beta chain features in type 1 diabetes. Clones were sequenced by immunoSEQ multiplex PCR, and TCRdb holds only the in-frame ones, with some missing. Of roughly 400,000 clones in the sample, around 16% were seen once. The sequenced sample was naive CD4+ T cells from blood. These receptors came from a woman aged 18-30 years in good health. Each CDR3 is given with its conserved first and last residue. D genes are given only for firm matches. Clone size is shown for a subset of rows, as once, few, many or a class of expanded clone.

V gene	D gene	clone size	J gene	CDR3 protein	CDR3 DNA
TRBV18	TRBD2	few	TRBJ2-1	CASSPPSGSTNEQFF	TGTGCCAGCTCACCCCCTAGCGGGAGTACAAATGAGCAGTTCTTC
TRBV20-1	-	-	TRBJ2-7	CSARVDYEQYF	TGCAGTGCTAGAGTAGACTACGAGCAGTACTTC
TRBV28	-	few	TRBJ1-4	CASSLVFGTLNEKLFF	TGTGCCAGCAGTTTGGTCTTCGGGACACTGAATGAAAAACTGTTTTTT
TRBV7-2	-	-	TRBJ2-5	CASSVGEEETQYF	TGTGCCAGCAGCGTCGGGGAGGAAGAGACCCAGTACTTC
TRBV30	-	few	TRBJ1-1	CAWSVRVWAFF	TGTGCCTGGAGTGTGAGGGTGTGGGCTTTCTTT
TRBV15	-	-	TRBJ2-5	CATSRSTGSAHLRGETQYF	TGTGCCACCAGCAGATCCACAGGGTCTGCGCACTTGCGCGGGGAGACCCAGTACTTC
TRBV28	TRBD1	few	TRBJ2-7	CASTTGAYEQYF	TGTGCCAGCACAACAGGGGCCTACGAGCAGTACTTC
TRBV2	TRBD2	few	TRBJ2-1	CASSEFPSGSTLRNEQFF	TGTGCCAGCAGTGAATTCCCTAGCGGGAGCACGTTAAGGAATGAGCAGTTCTTC
TRBV11-3	-	few	TRBJ2-2	CASSGRMNTGELFF	TGTGCCAGCAGCGGGAGGATGAACACCGGGGAGCTGTTTTTT
TRBV5-1	TRBD1	few	TRBJ2-2	CASSPGTGGTGELFF	TGCGCCAGTTCCCCCGGGACAGGAGGCACCGGGGAGCTGTTTTTT
TRBV4-1	TRBD1	few	TRBJ2-5	CASSPLTTGQETQYF	TGCGCCAGCAGTCCCCTTACGACAGGGCAAGAGACCCAGTACTTC
TRBV29-1	TRBD2	few	TRBJ2-2	CSATKPGLAGLGGELFF	TGCAGCGCTACAAAACCCGGACTAGCGGGTCTCGGCGGGGAGCTGTTTTTT
TRBV6-5	TRBD1	-	TRBJ1-2	CASTSDYRGRNGYTF	TGTGCCAGCACCTCAGATTACAGGGGACGGAATGGCTACACCTTC
TRBV5-1	TRBD1	-	TRBJ2-5	CASSRTGAWETQYF	TGCGCCAGCAGCCGGACAGGGGCCTGGGAGACCCAGTACTTC
TRBV7-3	-	-	TRBJ2-2	CASSLAGTGELFF	TGTGCCAGCAGCTTAGCAGGGACCGGGGAGCTGTTTTTT
TRBV30	TRBD1	-	TRBJ1-5	CAWRGTGGRSNQPQHF	TGTGCCTGGAGGGGGACAGGGGGCAGGAGCAATCAGCCCCAGCATTTT
TRBV6-8	-	few	TRBJ1-1	CASREPNTEAFF	TGTGCCAGCCGGGAGCCGAACACTGAAGCTTTCTTT
TRBV7-2	-	-	TRBJ2-5	CASSLGLRETQYF	TGTGCCAGCAGCTTAGGACTACGAGAGACCCAGTACTTC